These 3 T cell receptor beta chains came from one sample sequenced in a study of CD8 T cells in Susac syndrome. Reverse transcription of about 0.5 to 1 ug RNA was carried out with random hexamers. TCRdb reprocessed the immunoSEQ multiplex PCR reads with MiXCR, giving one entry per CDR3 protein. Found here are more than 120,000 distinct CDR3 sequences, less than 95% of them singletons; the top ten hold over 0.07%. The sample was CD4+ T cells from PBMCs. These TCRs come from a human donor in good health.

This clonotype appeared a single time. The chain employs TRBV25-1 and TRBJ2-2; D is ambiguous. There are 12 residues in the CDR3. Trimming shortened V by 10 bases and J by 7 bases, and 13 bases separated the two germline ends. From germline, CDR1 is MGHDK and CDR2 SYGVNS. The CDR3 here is CATLGWGGELFF. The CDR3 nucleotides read TGTGCCACCTTAGGGTGGGGCGGGGAGCTGTTTTTT.

The CDR3 spells CASSQDPGTGLLETQYF. DNA of the CDR3: TGCGCCAGCAGCCAAGATCCGGGGACAGGGCTGCTAGAGACCCAGTACTTC. The gene calls are TRBV4-1 and TRBJ2-5; 9 bases align to TRBD1. CDR1 and CDR2 (germline): MGHRA, YSYEKL. The V gene end was trimmed by 0 bases and the J gene end by 4 bases; junction bases not matched to a gene: 9. The length of the CDR3 is 17 residues.

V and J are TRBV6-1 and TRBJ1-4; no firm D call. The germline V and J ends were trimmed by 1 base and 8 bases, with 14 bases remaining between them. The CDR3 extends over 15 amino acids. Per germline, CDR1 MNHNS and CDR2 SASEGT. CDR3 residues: CASSEGGPQNEKLFF. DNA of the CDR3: TGTGCCAGCAGTGAAGGTGGCCCTCAGAACGAAAAACTGTTTTTT.